This TCR beta chain is from a study of blood T cells in healthy people across ages. Through a sample-barcoded 5' primer and a J-beta primer mix, a second PCR was run for 7 to 11 cycles. TCRdb called the 5' RACE reads again in MiXCR, with one record for every CDR3 protein. The data show about 1.4 million distinct CDR3 sequences, around 59% seen once. Donors each provided roughly 9.6 milliliters of peripheral blood. The CDR3 runs to 15 residues. The germline V gene has CDR1 DFQATT and CDR2 SNEGSKA (reference sequence). V and J are TRBV20-1 and TRBJ2-4, with D possibly being TRBD2 (5 bases). The better agreement between TRBJ2-7 and the DNA end casts doubt on the J call. This TCR was sampled from a man younger than 35 in good health. The material sequenced was blood. CDR3 region: CSARILDPGGYEQYF. In DNA form, the CDR3 reads TGCAGTGCTAGGATTCTAGACCCTGGAGGCTACGAGCAGTACTTC.